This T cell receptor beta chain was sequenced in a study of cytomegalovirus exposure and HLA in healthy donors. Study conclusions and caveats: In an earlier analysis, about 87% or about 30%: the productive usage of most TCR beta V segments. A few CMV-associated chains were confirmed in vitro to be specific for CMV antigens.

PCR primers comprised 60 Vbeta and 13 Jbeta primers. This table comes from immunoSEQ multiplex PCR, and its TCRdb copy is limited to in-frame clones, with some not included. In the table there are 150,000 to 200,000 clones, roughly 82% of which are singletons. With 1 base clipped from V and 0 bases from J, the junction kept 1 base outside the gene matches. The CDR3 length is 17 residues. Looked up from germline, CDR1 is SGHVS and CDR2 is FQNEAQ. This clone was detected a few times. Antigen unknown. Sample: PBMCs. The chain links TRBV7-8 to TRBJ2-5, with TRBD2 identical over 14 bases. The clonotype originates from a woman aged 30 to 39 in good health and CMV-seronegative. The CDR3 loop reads CASSLGLAGGDQETQYF. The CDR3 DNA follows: TGTGCCAGCAGCTTAGGACTAGCGGGAGGGGACCAAGAGACCCAGTACTTC. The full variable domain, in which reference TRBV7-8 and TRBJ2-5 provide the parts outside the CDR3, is GAGVSQSPRYKVAKRGQDVALRCDPISGHVSLFWYQQALGQGPEFLTYFQNEAQLDKSGLPSDRFFAERPEGSVSTLKIQRTQQEDSAVYLCASSLGLAGGDQETQYFGPGTRLLVL.